The sequence of this T cell receptor beta chain was determined in a study of CDR3 diversity in severe acne (dated by TCRdb to the late 2010s). The CDR3, cysteine through phenylalanine, is 16 amino acids long. Here the CDR3 DNA is all that survives: 48 bases in frame from base 1. The germline V end is reduced by 6 bases and the J end by 4 bases; junction bases left unmatched: 11. CDR1 and CDR2 (SNHLY, FYNNEI) derive from the germline V gene. In regard to this clonotype: Its recognized antigen is unknown. There are no base qualities to consult, and no much larger clone falls within one base.

Receptor libraries were prepared by PCR. The listed sequencing device is Illumina HiSeq 2000. TCRdb reran the public reads through fastp at Q25 and MiXCR, keeping productive beta chains. Rows with a matching CDR3 protein are joined into one entry that keeps the most common DNA and genes. Counted in this sample were around 91,000 distinct CDR3 sequences; over 40% of them appeared once. The leading ten clones occupy approximately 15% of the sample. The sequenced sample consisted of blood. The receptor's source is a male donor in good health, without acne. The V and J genes are TRBV2 and TRBJ1-1, with 10 bases matching TRBD1. The base sequence is TGTGCCAGCAGCTCAGGACAGGGGGTGAGCGGCACTGAAGCTTTCTTT. Translated, this gives CASSSGQGVSGTEAFF.